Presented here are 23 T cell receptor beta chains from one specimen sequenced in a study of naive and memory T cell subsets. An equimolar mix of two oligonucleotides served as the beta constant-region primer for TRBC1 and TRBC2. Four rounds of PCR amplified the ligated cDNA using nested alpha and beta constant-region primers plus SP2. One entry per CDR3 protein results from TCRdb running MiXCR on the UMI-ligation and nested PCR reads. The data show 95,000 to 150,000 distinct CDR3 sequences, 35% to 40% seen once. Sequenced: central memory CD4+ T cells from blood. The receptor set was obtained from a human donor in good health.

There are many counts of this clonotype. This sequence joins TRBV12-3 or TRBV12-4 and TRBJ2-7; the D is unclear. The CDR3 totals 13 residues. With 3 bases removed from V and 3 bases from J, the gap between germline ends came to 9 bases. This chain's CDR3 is CASSFSGNYEQYF. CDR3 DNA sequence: TGTGCCAGCAGTTTTTCTGGAAACTACGAGCAGTACTTC.

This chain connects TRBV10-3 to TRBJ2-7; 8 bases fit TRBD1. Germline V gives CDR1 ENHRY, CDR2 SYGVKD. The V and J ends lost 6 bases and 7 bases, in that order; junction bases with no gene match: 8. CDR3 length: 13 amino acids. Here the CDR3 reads CAISRGQEYEQYF. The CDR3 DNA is TGTGCCATCAGCCGGGGACAGGAATATGAGCAGTACTTC.

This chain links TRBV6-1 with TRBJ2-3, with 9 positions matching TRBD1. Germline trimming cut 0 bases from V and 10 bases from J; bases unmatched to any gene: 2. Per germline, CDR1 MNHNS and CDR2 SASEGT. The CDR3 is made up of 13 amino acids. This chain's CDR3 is CASSEAGTGPQYF. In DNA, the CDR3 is TGTGCCAGCAGTGAAGCGGGGACAGGGCCGCAGTATTTT.

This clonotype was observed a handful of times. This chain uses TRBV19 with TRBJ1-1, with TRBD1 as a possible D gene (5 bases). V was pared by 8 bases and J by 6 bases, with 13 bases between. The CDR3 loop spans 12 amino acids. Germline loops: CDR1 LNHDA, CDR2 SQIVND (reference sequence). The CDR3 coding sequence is TGTGCCAGTCGCCCCCAGGGCGCTGAAGCTTTCTTT. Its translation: CASRPQGAEAFF.

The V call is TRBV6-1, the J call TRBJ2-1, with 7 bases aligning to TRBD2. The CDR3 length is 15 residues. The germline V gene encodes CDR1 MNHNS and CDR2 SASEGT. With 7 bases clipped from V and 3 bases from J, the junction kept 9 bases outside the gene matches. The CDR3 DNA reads TGTGCCAGCACCTTACGGGGGGAGGTCTACAATGAGCAGTTCTTC. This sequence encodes CASTLRGEVYNEQFF.

CDR3 residues: CASSVDGTYEQYF. The CDR3 DNA follows: TGTGCCAGCAGCGTCGACGGGACCTACGAGCAGTACTTC. The rearrangement links TRBV5-4 to TRBJ2-7; TRBD2 might be the D (5 bases). V was shortened by 4 bases and J by 2 bases, with 10 bases between the two germline ends. There are 13 residues in the CDR3. Germline V CDR1 and CDR2: SGHNT, YYREEE (reference sequence). Variable domain in full (rest from reference TRBV5-4 and TRBJ2-7): ETGVTQSPTHLIKTRGQQVTLRCSSQSGHNTVSWYQQALGQGPQFIFQYYREEENGRGNFPPRFSGLQFPNYSSELNVNALELDDSALYLCASSVDGTYEQYFGPGTRLTVT.

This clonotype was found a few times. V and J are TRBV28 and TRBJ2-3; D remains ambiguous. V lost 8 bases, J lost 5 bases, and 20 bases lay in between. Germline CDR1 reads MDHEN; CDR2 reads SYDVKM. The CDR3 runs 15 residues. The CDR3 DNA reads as TGTGCCAGCTGGAGCCCACTTTTGAACAGAGATACGCAGTATTTT. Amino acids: CASWSPLLNRDTQYF.

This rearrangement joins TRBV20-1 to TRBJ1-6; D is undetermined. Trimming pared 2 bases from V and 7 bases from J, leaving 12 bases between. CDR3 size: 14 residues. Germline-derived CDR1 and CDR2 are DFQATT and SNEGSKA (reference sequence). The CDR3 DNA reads TGCAGTGCTAGACGGTCAGGATTGAATTCACCCCTCCACTTT. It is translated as CSARRSGLNSPLHF.

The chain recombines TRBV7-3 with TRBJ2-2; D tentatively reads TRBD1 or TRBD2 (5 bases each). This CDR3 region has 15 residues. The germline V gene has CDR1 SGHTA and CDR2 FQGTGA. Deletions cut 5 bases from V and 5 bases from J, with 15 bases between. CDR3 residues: CASSLRDHRTGELFF. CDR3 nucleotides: TGTGCCAGCAGCCTTCGGGACCACCGTACCGGGGAGCTGTTTTTT.

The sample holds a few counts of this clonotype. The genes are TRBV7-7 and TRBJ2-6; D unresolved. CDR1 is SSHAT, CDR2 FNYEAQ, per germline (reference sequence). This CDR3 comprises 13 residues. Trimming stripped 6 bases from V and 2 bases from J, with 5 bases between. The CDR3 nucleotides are TGTGCCAGCAGAGGTCCTGGGGCCAACGTCCTGACTTTC. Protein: CASRGPGANVLTF.

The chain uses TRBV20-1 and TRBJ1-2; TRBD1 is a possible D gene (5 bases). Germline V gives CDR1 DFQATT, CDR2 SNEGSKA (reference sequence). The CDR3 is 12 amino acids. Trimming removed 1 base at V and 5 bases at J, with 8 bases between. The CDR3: CSARVGGYGYTF. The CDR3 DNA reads TGCAGTGCTAGAGTTGGGGGATATGGCTACACCTTC.

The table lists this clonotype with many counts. The CDR3 nucleotides read TGCGCCAGCAGCTTGGCGGCCGTTGGGGGGTTCGAGCAGTACTTC. It specifies CASSLAAVGGFEQYF. The chain employs TRBV5-1 and TRBJ2-7; perhaps TRBD2 as D (6 bases). The CDR3 sequence is 15 residues long. Looked up from germline, CDR1 is SGHRS and CDR2 is YFSETQ. V was trimmed by 0 bases and J by 6 bases, leaving 16 bases between them. Using reference TRBV5-1 and TRBJ2-7 for the parts outside the CDR3, the full variable domain is KAGVTQTPRYLIKTRGQQVTLSCSPISGHRSVSWYQQTPGQGLQFLFEYFSETQRNKGNFPGRFSGRQFSNSRSEMNVSTLELGDSALYLCASSLAAVGGFEQYFGPGTRLTVT.

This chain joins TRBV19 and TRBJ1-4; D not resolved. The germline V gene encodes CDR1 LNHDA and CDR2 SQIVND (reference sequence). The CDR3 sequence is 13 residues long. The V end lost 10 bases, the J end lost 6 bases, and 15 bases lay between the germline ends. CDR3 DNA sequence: TGTGCCACCAAGGAGAGCGGGGATGAAAAACTGTTTTTT. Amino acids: CATKESGDEKLFF.

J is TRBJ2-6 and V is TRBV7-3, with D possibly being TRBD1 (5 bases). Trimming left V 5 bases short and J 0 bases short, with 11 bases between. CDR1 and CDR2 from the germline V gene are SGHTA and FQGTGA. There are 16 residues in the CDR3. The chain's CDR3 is CASSPQALSGANVLTF. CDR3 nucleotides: TGTGCCAGCAGCCCACAGGCACTCTCTGGGGCCAACGTCCTGACTTTC.

CDR3 coding DNA: TGTGCCAGCAGCCCTGTCGGGGGTGATACGCAGTATTTT. It encodes CASSPVGGDTQYF. The V gene is TRBV7-9, the J gene TRBJ2-3, with a weak D call TRBD2 (6 bases). Germline CDR1 SEHNR, CDR2 FQNEAQ (reference sequence). V lost 5 bases and J 6 bases, leaving 12 bases between the germline ends. The CDR3 has 13 amino acids. Looking up the rest from reference TRBV7-9 and TRBJ2-3 gives the full variable domain: DTGVSQNPRHKITKRGQNVTFRCDPISEHNRLYWYRQTLGQGPEFLTYFQNEAQLEKSRLLSDRFSAERPKGSFSTLEIQRTEQGDSAMYLCASSPVGGDTQYFGPGTRLTVL.

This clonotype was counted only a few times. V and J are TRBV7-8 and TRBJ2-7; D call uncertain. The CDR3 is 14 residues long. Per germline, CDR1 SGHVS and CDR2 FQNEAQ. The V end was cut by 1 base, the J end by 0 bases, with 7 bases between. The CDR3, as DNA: TGTGCCAGCAGCTTAGGGGTGAGCTCCTACGAGCAGTACTTC. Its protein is CASSLGVSSYEQYF.

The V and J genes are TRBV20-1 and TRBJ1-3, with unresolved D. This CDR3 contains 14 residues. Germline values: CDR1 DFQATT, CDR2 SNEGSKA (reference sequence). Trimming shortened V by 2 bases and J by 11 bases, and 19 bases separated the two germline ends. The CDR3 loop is CSARPDGTRNAIYF. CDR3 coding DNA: TGCAGTGCTAGACCAGACGGAACCCGGAACGCCATATATTTT.

CDR3 coding DNA: TGCAGTGCCCTCCGGGACAGGGGCGAAAACATTCAGTACTTC. Protein: CSALRDRGENIQYF. J is TRBJ2-4 and V is TRBV20-1; 10 bases map to TRBD1. This CDR3 has 14 amino acids. Germline V gene sequence: CDR1 DFQATT, CDR2 SNEGSKA (reference sequence). The trim removed 6 bases at V and 5 bases at J, leaving 7 bases unmatched.

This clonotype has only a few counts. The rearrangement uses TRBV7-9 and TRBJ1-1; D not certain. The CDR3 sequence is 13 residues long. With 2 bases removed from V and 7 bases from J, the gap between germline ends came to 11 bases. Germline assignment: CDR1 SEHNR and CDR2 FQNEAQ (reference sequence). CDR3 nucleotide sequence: TGTGCCAGCAGCTTAAGCAAATCCGGTGAAGCTTTCTTT. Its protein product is CASSLSKSGEAFF.

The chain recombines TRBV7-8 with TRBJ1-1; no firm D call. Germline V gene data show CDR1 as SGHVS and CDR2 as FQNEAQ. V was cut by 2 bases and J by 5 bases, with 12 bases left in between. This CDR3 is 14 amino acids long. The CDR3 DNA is TGTGCCAGCAGCTTAAGTATAGCAAGGACTGAAGCTTTCTTT. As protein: CASSLSIARTEAFF.

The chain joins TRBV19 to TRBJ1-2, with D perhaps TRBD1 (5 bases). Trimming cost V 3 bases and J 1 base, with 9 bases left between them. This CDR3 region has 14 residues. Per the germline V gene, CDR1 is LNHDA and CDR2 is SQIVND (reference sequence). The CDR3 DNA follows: TGTGCCAGTAGTATGTCCGGGGGTAACTATGGCTACACCTTC. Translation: CASSMSGGNYGYTF.

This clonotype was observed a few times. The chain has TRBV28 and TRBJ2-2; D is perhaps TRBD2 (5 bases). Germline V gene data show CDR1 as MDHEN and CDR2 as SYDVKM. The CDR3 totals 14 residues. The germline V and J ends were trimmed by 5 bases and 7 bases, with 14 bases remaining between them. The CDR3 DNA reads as TGTGCCAGCAGTCGCCCGAGGGCGCACGGGGAGCTGTTTTTT. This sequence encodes CASSRPRAHGELFF.

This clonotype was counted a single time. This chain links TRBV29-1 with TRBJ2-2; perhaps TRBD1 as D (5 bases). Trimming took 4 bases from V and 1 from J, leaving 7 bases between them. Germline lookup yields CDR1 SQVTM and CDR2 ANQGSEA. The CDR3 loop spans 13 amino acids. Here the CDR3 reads CSVARVNTGELFF. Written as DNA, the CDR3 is TGCAGCGTTGCCAGGGTGAACACCGGGGAGCTGTTTTTT.